In this sample, the clone carrying this TCR beta chain turned up many times. Antigen unknown. These data belong to a study of early T cells in non-severe SARS-CoV-2 infection. Study outcomes and limitations: There was a bias toward anti-spike CD8 responses in VDJdb matching, which missed private and CD4 specificities.

A single record per CDR3 protein comes from TCRdb applying MiXCR to the 5' RACE reads. The profile shows fewer than 35,000 distinct CDR3 sequences, approximately 9.2% of them singletons. J lost 5 bases, V lost 4 bases, and 7 bases had no gene match. The CDR3 totals 16 residues. The receptor was derived from an adult who was a healthcare worker with PCR-confirmed SARS-CoV-2 infection or an uninfected control (not recorded which). This rearrangement joins TRBV12-3 or TRBV12-4 to TRBJ1-6; 8 nucleotides align to TRBD1. Sequencing input: whole blood. CDR3 protein: CASSYSRGLHNSPLHF. The DNA for the CDR3 is TGTGCCAGCAGTTACAGCAGGGGGCTCCATAATTCACCCCTCCACTTT.